This T cell receptor beta chain was profiled in a study of somatic mutations in cytotoxic T cells in rheumatoid arthritis. CDR3 length: 13 residues. The V end lost 3 bases, the J end lost 6 bases, and 11 bases lay between the germline ends. CDR1 is LGHNA and CDR2 is YSLEER in the germline V gene. TCRdb keeps only in-frame clones here, not all; method: immunoSEQ multiplex PCR. The sample records about 16,000 clones, 60% to 80% being singletons. With regard to this clone: Its matching antigen is unknown.

Study observations and caveats: Rising age went with increasing CD8+ clonality in rheumatoid arthritis patients; healthy controls showed no such increase.

The specimen was CD8+ T cells sorted from blood. The genes are TRBV4-3 and TRBJ1-1, with a possible D match to TRBD1 (5 bases). The receptor comes from an adult with rheumatoid arthritis. DNA of the CDR3: TGCGCCAGCAGCCAGCCAGGGAGCGCTGAAGCTTTCTTT. This sequence encodes CASSQPGSAEAFF.